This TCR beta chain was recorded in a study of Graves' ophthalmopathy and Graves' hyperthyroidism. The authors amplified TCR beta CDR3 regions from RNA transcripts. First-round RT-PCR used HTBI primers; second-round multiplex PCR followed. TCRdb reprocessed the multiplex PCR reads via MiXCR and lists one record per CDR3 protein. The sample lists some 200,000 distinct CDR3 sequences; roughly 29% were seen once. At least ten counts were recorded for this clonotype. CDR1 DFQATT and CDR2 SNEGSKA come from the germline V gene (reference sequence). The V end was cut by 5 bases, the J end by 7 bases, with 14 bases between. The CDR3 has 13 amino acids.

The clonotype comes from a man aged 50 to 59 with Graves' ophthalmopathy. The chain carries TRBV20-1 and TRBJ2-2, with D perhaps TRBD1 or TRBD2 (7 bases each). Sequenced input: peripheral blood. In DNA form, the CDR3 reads TGCAGTGCTCGACAGGGAGGGGGCGGGGAGCTGTTTTTT. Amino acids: CSARQGGGGELFF.